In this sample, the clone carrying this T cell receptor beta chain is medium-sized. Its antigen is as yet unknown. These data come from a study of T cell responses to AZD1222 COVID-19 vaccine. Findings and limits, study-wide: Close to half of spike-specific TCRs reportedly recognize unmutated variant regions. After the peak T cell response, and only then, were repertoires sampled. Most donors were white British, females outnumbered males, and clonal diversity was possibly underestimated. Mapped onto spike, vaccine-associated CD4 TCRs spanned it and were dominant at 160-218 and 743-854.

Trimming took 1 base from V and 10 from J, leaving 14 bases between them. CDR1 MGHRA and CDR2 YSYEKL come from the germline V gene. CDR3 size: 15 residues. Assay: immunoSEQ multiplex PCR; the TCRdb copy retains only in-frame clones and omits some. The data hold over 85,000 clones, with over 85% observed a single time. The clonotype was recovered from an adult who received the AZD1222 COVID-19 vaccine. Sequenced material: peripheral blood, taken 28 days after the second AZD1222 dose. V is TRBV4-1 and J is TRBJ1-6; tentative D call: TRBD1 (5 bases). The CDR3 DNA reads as TGCGCCAGCAGCCAAGTTCCAGGGCCAGAGTCACCCCTCCACTTT. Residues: CASSQVPGPESPLHF.